Each of the 25 T cell receptor beta chains below was sequenced from the same sample in a study of CD8 T cells in Susac syndrome. RNA, at about 0.45 to 1 ug, was reverse transcribed with random hexamers. TCRdb fed the immunoSEQ multiplex PCR reads into MiXCR, producing one record per CDR3 protein. This sample has under 200,000 distinct CDR3 sequences, with 95% found just once. The specimen was CD4+ T cells from PBMCs. These receptors were taken from a human donor in good health.

The rearrangement joins TRBV12-3 or TRBV12-4 to TRBJ2-5, with D possibly matching TRBD2 (5 bases). This CDR3 has 13 residues. Trimming took off 3 bases at V and 5 bases at J, with 10 bases between the two ends. DNA for the CDR3: TGTGCCAGCAGTTTGATTTCGGGGGAGACCCAGTACTTC. Protein: CASSLISGETQYF.

CDR3 in amino acids: CSAYELYNEQFF. CDR3 bases: TGCAGCGCATATGAACTCTACAATGAGCAGTTCTTC. The rearrangement links TRBV29-1 to TRBJ2-1; no definite D call. Germline loops: CDR1 SQVTM, CDR2 ANQGSEA. This CDR3 contains 12 residues. V was clipped by 7 bases and J by 3 bases, with 10 bases between them.

This chain connects TRBV7-9 to TRBJ1-2; D not resolved. Germline values: CDR1 SEHNR, CDR2 FQNEAQ (reference sequence). V was shortened by 5 bases and J by 8 bases, with 12 bases between the two germline ends. There are 12 residues in the CDR3. CDR3 in amino acids: CASSAENWGYTF. The CDR3 DNA reads TGTGCCAGCAGCGCAGAAAACTGGGGCTACACCTTC. The variable domain in full, completed from reference TRBV7-9 and TRBJ1-2, reads DTGVSQNPRHKITKRGQNVTFRCDPISEHNRLYWYRQTLGQGPEFLTYFQNEAQLEKSRLLSDRFSAERPKGSFSTLEIQRTEQGDSAMYLCASSAENWGYTFGSGTRLTVV.

The V and J genes are TRBV29-1 and TRBJ2-6, with 8 bases aligning to TRBD1. This CDR3 has 14 residues. Germline V gives CDR1 SQVTM, CDR2 ANQGSEA. This chain's CDR3 is CPPGQVSGANVLTF. In DNA form, the CDR3 reads TGCCCTCCGGGACAGGTGTCTGGGGCCAACGTCCTGACTTTC.

This chain links TRBV20-1 with TRBJ2-1; 14 bases are shared with TRBD2. Germline loops: CDR1 DFQATT, CDR2 SNEGSKA (reference sequence). The CDR3 runs 15 residues. Trimming removed 1 base from V and 8 bases from J; junction bases left unmatched: 4. CDR3 nucleotide sequence: TGCAGTGCTAGAGGGGGACTAGCGGGAGTAGATGAGCAGTTCTTC. Translation gives CSARGGLAGVDEQFF.

The V call is TRBV4-3, the J call TRBJ2-1; TRBD2 agrees at 7 bases. V trimming: 0 bases; J trimming: 1 base; junction bases outside the gene matches: 6. Per germline, CDR1 LGHNA and CDR2 YSLEER. This CDR3 is 17 amino acids long. CDR3 residues: CASSQDVGGGSYNEQFF. CDR3 DNA sequence: TGCGCCAGCAGCCAAGATGTTGGCGGGGGATCCTACAATGAGCAGTTCTTC.

The CDR3 coding sequence is TGTGCCAGCAGCCATGAATACTACGAGCAGTACTTC. Its protein product is CASSHEYYEQYF. The V call is TRBV3-1, the J call TRBJ2-7; D gene uncertain. The CDR3 contains 12 residues. Germline V gene sequence: CDR1 LGHDT, CDR2 YNNKEL (reference sequence). Trimming left V 3 bases short and J 3 bases short, with 6 bases between.

The rearrangement uses TRBV7-9 and TRBJ2-4; 8 nucleotides agree with TRBD1. V dropped 4 bases and J dropped 8; count of bases not matched to a gene: 7. Germline loops: CDR1 SEHNR, CDR2 FQNEAQ (reference sequence). The CDR3 is 14 amino acids. CDR3 sequence (DNA): TGTGCCAGCAGCTGGACAGGGATTATTGACATTCAGTACTTC. Protein: CASSWTGIIDIQYF.

This chain connects TRBV29-1 to TRBJ1-5; no firm D call. The CDR3 loop spans 13 amino acids. Germline V gives CDR1 SQVTM, CDR2 ANQGSEA. Trimming pared 7 bases from V and 3 bases from J, leaving 13 bases between. CDR3 residues: CSALWGNNQPQHF. The DNA of the CDR3 is TGCAGCGCCCTATGGGGTAACAATCAGCCCCAGCATTTT. The full variable domain, rest sourced from reference TRBV29-1 and TRBJ1-5, is SAVISQKPSRDICQRGTSLTIQCQVDSQVTMMFWYRQQPGQSLTLIATANQGSEATYESGFVIDKFPISRPNLTFSTLTVSNMSPEDSSIYLCSALWGNNQPQHFGDGTRLSIL.

This clonotype was detected once. The chain combines TRBV9 with TRBJ1-1; TRBD1 is a possible D gene (6 bases). With 4 bases removed from V and 3 bases from J, the gap between germline ends came to 16 bases. Germline CDR1 SGDLS, CDR2 YYNGEE. This CDR3 has 15 residues. CDR3 in amino acids: CASSPEPGVYTEAFF. CDR3 sequence (DNA): TGTGCCAGCAGCCCCGAGCCAGGGGTGTACACTGAAGCTTTCTTT.

The CDR3 protein is CASSFRGSYGYTF. The CDR3 DNA reads TGTGCCAGCAGTTTTCGGGGGTCCTATGGCTACACCTTC. This chain uses TRBV12-3 or TRBV12-4 with TRBJ1-2; D possibly corresponds to TRBD1 (5 bases). The CDR3 is 13 amino acids. Trimming cost V 3 bases and J 4 bases, with 9 bases left between them.

This clonotype was picked up one time. This chain connects TRBV12-3 or TRBV12-4 to TRBJ2-2, with D uncertain. CDR3 size: 12 residues. Trimming took 3 bases from V and 7 from J, leaving 6 bases between them. The CDR3 spells CASSFSFGELFF. The CDR3 bases are TGTGCCAGCAGTTTCTCCTTCGGGGAGCTGTTTTTT.

The chain employs TRBV5-1 and TRBJ2-2; D unclear. Germline V lookup: CDR1 SGHRS, CDR2 YFSETQ. The CDR3 runs to 14 residues. V lost 4 bases to trimming and J lost 6 bases, with 13 bases between them. CDR3 nucleotide sequence: TGCGCCAGCAGCGCAGACCTCGATCCCGGGGAGCTGTTTTTT. It yields the protein CASSADLDPGELFF.

This clonotype occurred once. CDR3 amino acids: CSVAGTPENSEQFF. CDR3 in DNA: TGCAGCGTTGCAGGCACTCCCGAGAATAGTGAGCAGTTCTTC. V gene TRBV29-1 combines with J gene TRBJ2-1, with no clear D. The CDR3 sequence is 14 residues long. Germline V gene lookup returns CDR1 SQVTM and CDR2 ANQGSEA. V was trimmed by 4 bases and J by 9 bases, leaving 19 bases between them.

This chain uses TRBV5-6 with TRBJ2-7; maybe TRBD2 (5 bases). The CDR3 contains 14 residues. Germline CDR1 is SGHDT and CDR2 is YYEEEE. Trimming took off 1 base at V and 4 bases at J, with 12 bases between the two ends. The CDR3 spells CASSLIDRDYEQYF. The CDR3 nucleotides are TGTGCCAGCAGCTTGATCGATCGGGATTACGAGCAGTACTTC. The full variable domain, in which reference TRBV5-6 and TRBJ2-7 provide the parts outside the CDR3, is DAGVTQSPTHLIKTRGQQVTLRCSPKSGHDTVSWYQQALGQGPQFIFQYYEEEERQRGNFPDRFSGHQFPNYSSELNVNALLLGDSALYLCASSLIDRDYEQYFGPGTRLTVT.

This clonotype occurred once. J is TRBJ2-7 and V is TRBV30; weak D call: TRBD2 (5 bases). The CDR3 is made up of 14 amino acids. V lost 2 bases, J lost 2 bases, and 13 bases lay in between. The germline CDR1 and CDR2 sequences are GTSNPN and SVGIG (reference sequence). CDR3 sequence: CAWSYGPGAYEQYV. As DNA, the CDR3 is TGTGCCTGGAGTTATGGACCCGGGGCCTACGAGCAGTACGTC.

The rearrangement joins TRBV9 to TRBJ2-5; TRBD2 matches at 11 bases. The CDR3 totals 18 residues. From germline, CDR1 is SGDLS and CDR2 YYNGEE. The ends lost 1 base at V and 0 bases at J; junction bases unmatched: 8. CDR3 in amino acids: CASSVISSGGPDQETQYF. CDR3 nucleotides: TGTGCCAGCAGCGTAATATCTAGCGGGGGGCCGGACCAAGAGACCCAGTACTTC.

The J gene is TRBJ2-7, the V gene TRBV3-1; 11 bases are shared with TRBD2. The ends lost 5 bases at V and 4 bases at J; junction bases unmatched: 7. The germline V gene encodes CDR1 LGHDT and CDR2 YNNKEL (reference sequence). The CDR3 length is 15 residues. The CDR3 DNA sequence: TGTGCCAGCAGCGGAGGACTAGCGGGTTATTACGAGCAGTACGTC. It translates to CASSGGLAGYYEQYV.

The gene calls are TRBV5-6 and TRBJ2-7; 8 bases align to TRBD1. The CDR3 covers 13 residues. With V trimmed by 4 bases and J by 3 bases, 3 bases remained unmatched. The V gene's germline CDR1 is SGHDT and CDR2 YYEEEE. This chain's CDR3 is CASSRGQGYEQYV. In DNA, the CDR3 is TGTGCCAGCAGCCGTGGACAGGGCTACGAGCAGTACGTC.

This clonotype came up once. V and J are TRBV9 and TRBJ1-5; no clear D gene. The CDR3 is 15 amino acids. CDR1 SGDLS and CDR2 YYNGEE come from the germline V gene. Trimming pared 0 bases from V and 3 bases from J, leaving 10 bases between. The DNA for the CDR3 is TGTGCCAGCAGCGTAGGGGAACAGTACAATCAGCCCCAGCATTTT. This gives the protein CASSVGEQYNQPQHF.

The chain uses TRBV7-9 and TRBJ1-5; D is unclear. The CDR3 is 13 residues long. Germline V gene data show CDR1 as SEHNR and CDR2 as FQNEAQ (reference sequence). Trimming removed 1 base from V and 6 bases from J, with 7 bases in between. CDR3 loop: CASSLEGIQPQHF. CDR3 nucleotide sequence: TGTGCCAGCAGCTTAGAGGGAATTCAGCCCCAGCATTTT.

The rearrangement joins TRBV3-1 to TRBJ1-5, with D perhaps matching TRBD1 (5 bases). The CDR3 sequence is 14 residues long. Looked up from germline, CDR1 is LGHDT and CDR2 is YNNKEL (reference sequence). The V and J ends lost 4 bases and 2 bases respectively, with 9 bases between them. This CDR3 reads CASSLQGRNQPQHF. Written as DNA, the CDR3 is TGTGCCAGCAGCCTCCAGGGCCGCAATCAGCCCCAGCATTTT.

V is TRBV10-3 and J is TRBJ2-7; 9 bases match TRBD1. This CDR3 is built from 14 residues. The germline gives CDR1 ENHRY, CDR2 SYGVKD. V shed 4 bases and J 2 bases; nucleotides not matched to a gene: 3. The CDR3 here is CAISGGTGPYEQYF. CDR3 coding DNA: TGTGCCATCAGTGGGGGGACAGGGCCCTACGAGCAGTACTTC.

The chain recombines TRBV20-1 with TRBJ2-1; D remains unclear. The CDR3 consists of 11 residues. Germline assignment: CDR1 DFQATT and CDR2 SNEGSKA (reference sequence). Trimming cost V 7 bases and J 7 bases, with 11 bases left between them. The CDR3 bases are TGCAGTGTTCAGGAAGTAAATGAGCAGTTCTTC. It encodes CSVQEVNEQFF.

The rearrangement links TRBV2 to TRBJ2-3; D is ambiguous. V gave up 8 bases and J gave up 6 bases, with 15 bases separating them. CDR1 and CDR2 (germline): SNHLY, FYNNEI. CDR3 length: 13 residues. The CDR3 here is CASSYHLGDTQYF. CDR3 sequence (DNA): TGTGCCAGCTCCTACCATCTGGGGGATACGCAGTATTTT.